A single sample gave rise to the 3 T cell receptor beta chains below, sequenced in a study of blood T cell repertoires in COVID-19. Measured with immunoSEQ multiplex PCR; TCRdb has only the in-frame clones, and not every one. Of 300,000 to 350,000 clones listed, around 87% are singletons. Sequencing was carried out using peripheral blood. The origin of the receptors is a woman in her 40s with COVID-19, enrolled during active disease.

The gene calls are TRBV7-2 and TRBJ2-3; 11 bases line up with TRBD2. CDR3 length: 18 residues. CDR1 and CDR2 (germline): SGHTA, FQGNSA. J was trimmed by 2 bases and V by 5 bases; bases with no gene match: 12. CDR3 DNA: TGTGCCAGCAGCCCTCTCCGACTAGCGGGACATTTCACAGATACGCAGTATTTT. Protein sequence: CASSPLRLAGHFTDTQYF.

As regards this clone: At one end, the junction sequence differs from germline, possibly due to a read error. This chain joins TRBV19 and TRBJ2-6; 10 nucleotides match TRBD1. Germline V gene lookup returns CDR1 LNHDA and CDR2 SQIVND (reference sequence). CDR3 length equals 18 residues. DNA for the CDR3: TGTACCAGCCAACTCCGGGGACAGGGGATCTCTGGGGCCAACGTCCTGACTTTC. This translates into CTSQLRGQGISGANVLTF.

The chain has TRBV28 and TRBJ2-7; 7 bases match TRBD2. Germline CDR1 MDHEN, CDR2 SYDVKM. The V segment lost 8 bases and the J segment 3 bases; nucleotides outside the gene matches: 10. CDR3 length: 14 residues. The CDR3 sequence: CASVPSGEIYEQYF. The CDR3 DNA follows: TGTGCCAGCGTCCCTAGCGGTGAGATCTACGAGCAGTACTTC.